This T cell receptor beta chain was recovered during a study of T cell responses to AZD1222 COVID-19 vaccine. Germline V gives CDR1 LNHNV, CDR2 YYDKDF (reference sequence). V lost 7 bases and J 7 bases, leaving 19 bases between the germline ends. The CDR3 loop spans 14 amino acids. Some clones are missing from TCRdb's copy, which holds only in-frame ones; the method was immunoSEQ multiplex PCR. The sample has around 35,000 clones, approximately 90% seen once. The sequence derives from an adult who received the AZD1222 COVID-19 vaccine. Here the sequenced sample was peripheral blood, taken 28 days after the second AZD1222 dose. The chain employs TRBV15 and TRBJ1-2; D might be TRBD1 (5 bases). The CDR3 sequence is CATNRGDSSIGYTF. The CDR3 DNA reads TGTGCCACCAACCGGGGGGATTCCTCCATTGGCTACACCTTC.